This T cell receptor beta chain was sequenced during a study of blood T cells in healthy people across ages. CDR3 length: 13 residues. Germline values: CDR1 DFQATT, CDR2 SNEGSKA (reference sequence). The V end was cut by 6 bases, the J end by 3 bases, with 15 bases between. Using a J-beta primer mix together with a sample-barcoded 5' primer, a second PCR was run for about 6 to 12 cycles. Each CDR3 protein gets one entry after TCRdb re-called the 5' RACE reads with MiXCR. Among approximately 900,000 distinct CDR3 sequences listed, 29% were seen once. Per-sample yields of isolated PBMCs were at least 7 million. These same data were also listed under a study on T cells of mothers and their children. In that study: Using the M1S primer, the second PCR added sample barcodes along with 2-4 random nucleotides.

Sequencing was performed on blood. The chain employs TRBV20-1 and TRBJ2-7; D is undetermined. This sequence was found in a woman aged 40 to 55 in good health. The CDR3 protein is CSAPPATNYEQYF. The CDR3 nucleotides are TGCAGTGCCCCCCCGGCTACCAACTACGAGCAGTACTTC.